Following are 13 T cell receptor beta chains from one sample sequenced in a study of blood T cell repertoires in COVID-19. The data were produced by immunoSEQ multiplex PCR, yet TCRdb's version contains in-frame clones alone and is incomplete. The table shows roughly 250,000 clones, with over 65% occurring only once. The source material was peripheral blood. Source of these receptors: a woman of 80 years or more with acute or convalescent COVID-19.

This chain connects TRBV18 to TRBJ1-4; TRBD1 matches 7 bases. Trimming cost V 6 bases and J 7 bases; bases outside gene matches: 8. CDR1 and CDR2 from the germline V gene are KGHSH and LQKENI. The CDR3 loop spans 14 amino acids. CDR3 loop: CASSPFDRVEKLFF. CDR3 bases: TGTGCCAGCTCCCCATTCGACAGGGTTGAAAAACTGTTTTTT.

The rearrangement joins TRBV4-1 to TRBJ1-1; no clear D. CDR3 length: 16 residues. CDR1 is MGHRA, CDR2 YSYEKL, per germline. Trimming took off 4 bases at V and 0 bases at J, with 15 bases between the two ends. The CDR3 sequence: CASSPVGVVMNTEAFF. CDR3 bases: TGCGCCAGCAGCCCCGTCGGGGTTGTGATGAACACTGAAGCTTTCTTT.

The chain is built from TRBV6-5 and TRBJ1-5, with TRBD1 matching 7 bases. Germline V gene lookup returns CDR1 MNHEY and CDR2 SVGAGI. The CDR3 loop spans 12 amino acids. This CDR3 reads CGNDRGNQPQHF. As DNA, the CDR3 is TGTGGTAATGACAGGGGCAATCAGCCCCAGCATTTT.

This sequence joins TRBV5-6 and TRBJ1-2; D may be TRBD1 (6 bases). Germline V lookup: CDR1 SGHDT, CDR2 YYEEEE. CDR3 length equals 17 residues. Trimming shortened V by 4 bases and J by 4 bases, and 23 bases separated the two germline ends. DNA of the CDR3: TGTGCCAGCAGCAGCCTGGTCGCAGGGGAAGGGGGCTATGGCTACACCTTC. Translating gives CASSSLVAGEGGYGYTF.

CDR3 sequence (DNA): TGTGCCAGCAGCTTTCCGACAACCGGGACAGGGGGCGTGAGGGCCAACGTCCTGACTTTC. It yields the protein CASSFPTTGTGGVRANVLTF. This chain uses TRBV7-8 with TRBJ2-6, with 12 bases identical to TRBD1. J lost 5 bases, V lost 3 bases, and 14 bases had no gene match. From germline, CDR1 is SGHVS and CDR2 FQNEAQ. The CDR3 contains 20 residues.

This clone came up once. This chain connects TRBV6-2 or TRBV6-3 to TRBJ1-2; D is uncertain. The germline V and J ends were trimmed by 6 bases and 6 bases, with 14 bases remaining between them. Per the germline V gene, CDR1 is MNHEY and CDR2 is SVGEGT. This CDR3 has 13 amino acids. The CDR3 coding sequence is TGTGCCAGCAGCTCCTTCCGCGGGGATGGCTACACCTTC. It specifies CASSSFRGDGYTF.

The chain is built from TRBV5-4 and TRBJ1-5; D unclear. CDR1 and CDR2 (germline): SGHNT, YYREEE (reference sequence). CDR3 size: 15 residues. V was cut by 4 bases and J by 1 base, with 12 bases left in between. The CDR3: CASSLFGESNQPQHF. As DNA, the CDR3 is TGTGCCAGCAGCCTCTTCGGGGAGAGCAATCAGCCCCAGCATTTT.

This clone has only a few counts. The V call is TRBV6-5, the J call TRBJ2-7; no firm D call. The germline CDR1 and CDR2 sequences are MNHEY and SVGAGI. V gave up 6 bases and J gave up 4 bases, with 7 bases separating them. The CDR3 totals 11 residues. CDR3 sequence (DNA): TGTGCCAGCAGCGACTTATACGAGCAGTACTTC. This codes for CASSDLYEQYF.

A remark on this clone: Within the sample, other DNA sequences also encode this same CDR3. This rearrangement joins TRBV5-1 to TRBJ1-1; D call uncertain. Germline V gene lookup returns CDR1 SGHRS and CDR2 YFSETQ. V was pared by 0 bases and J by 1 base, with 4 bases between. The CDR3 loop spans 13 amino acids. The CDR3 DNA sequence: TGCGCCAGCAGCTTGGCAGAGAACACTGAAGCTTTCTTT. This sequence encodes CASSLAENTEAFF.

The genes are TRBV12-5 and TRBJ2-1, with 11 nucleotides matching TRBD2. This CDR3 comprises 15 residues. The germline CDR1 and CDR2 sequences are LGHNT and FRNRAP. J was trimmed by 5 bases and V by 6 bases; bases with no gene match: 6. CDR3 residues: CASGPGLAGHNEQFF. The CDR3 DNA reads as TGTGCTAGTGGGCCAGGACTAGCGGGCCACAATGAGCAGTTCTTC.

This clone was detected only a few times. Within the sample, other DNA sequences also encode this same CDR3. V gene TRBV5-1 combines with J gene TRBJ1-2; D is uncertain. The CDR3 totals 13 residues. Germline CDR1 reads SGHRS; CDR2 reads YFSETQ. V was cut by 0 bases and J by 5 bases, with 8 bases left in between. The CDR3 is CASSLDSTYGYTF. In nucleotides, the CDR3 is TGCGCCAGCAGCTTGGACAGTACTTATGGCTACACCTTC.

This chain connects TRBV5-4 to TRBJ2-1; 11 bases fit TRBD2. Germline V gene lookup returns CDR1 SGHNT and CDR2 YYREEE (reference sequence). Trimming removed 5 bases from V and 9 bases from J; junction bases left unmatched: 10. This CDR3 has 15 amino acids. This CDR3 is CASRIAGGLFSEQFF. DNA of the CDR3: TGTGCCAGCAGAATAGCGGGAGGGCTTTTCAGTGAGCAGTTCTTC.

The chain recombines TRBV2 with TRBJ2-2; TRBD1 matches at 12 bases. Per germline, CDR1 SNHLY and CDR2 FYNNEI. V was pared by 6 bases and J by 7 bases, with 6 bases of the junction left unmatched. The CDR3 consists of 15 residues. CDR3 sequence: CASRGQGAPSGELFF. Written as DNA, the CDR3 is TGTGCCAGCAGGGGACAGGGGGCCCCGAGCGGGGAGCTGTTTTTT.